Following are 30 T cell receptor beta chains from one sample sequenced in a study of blood T cell repertoires in COVID-19. Here immunoSEQ multiplex PCR was the method, and the copy in TCRdb shows in-frame clones only, minus some. The sample holds tens of thousands of clones; approximately 86% are singletons and the top ten take roughly 5.5%. The sequencing input was peripheral blood. The receptor set was obtained from a man in his sixties or seventies with acute or convalescent COVID-19.

The V and J genes are TRBV2 and TRBJ1-5, with D possibly matching TRBD1 (6 bases). Germline-derived CDR1 and CDR2 are SNHLY and FYNNEI. Trimming took 5 bases from V and 4 from J, leaving 12 bases between them. The CDR3 consists of 14 residues. CDR3 nucleotides: TGTGCCAGCAGTCCCCGGACAGTGAATCAGCCCCAGCATTTT. This sequence encodes CASSPRTVNQPQHF.

This rearrangement joins TRBV7-8 to TRBJ2-3, with D hard to call. The CDR3 has 13 amino acids. Trimming left V 1 base short and J 6 bases short, with 8 bases between. Germline V CDR1 and CDR2: SGHVS, FQNEAQ. The CDR3 spells CASSLGRDDTQYF. The CDR3 bases are TGTGCCAGCAGCTTAGGGAGAGATGATACGCAGTATTTT.

The chain's CDR3 is CASSRLSGYQPQHF. CDR3 DNA: TGTGCCAGCAGCCGACTTAGTGGTTATCAGCCCCAGCATTTT. The chain joins TRBV7-8 to TRBJ1-5, with unresolved D. CDR1 and CDR2 (germline): SGHVS, FQNEAQ. V lost 5 bases, J lost 5 bases, and 13 bases lay in between. The CDR3 is made up of 14 amino acids.

V usage is TRBV7-9 and J usage is TRBJ2-7, with a possible D match to TRBD2 (7 bases). Trimming left V 2 bases short and J 1 base short, with 18 bases between. The germline gives CDR1 SEHNR, CDR2 FQNEAQ (reference sequence). The CDR3 sequence is 17 residues long. The CDR3 region is CASSLFGGPGTSYEQYF. The DNA for the CDR3 is TGTGCCAGCAGCTTATTCGGGGGGCCGGGCACTTCCTACGAGCAGTACTTC. The whole variable domain, filled in from reference TRBV7-9 and TRBJ2-7, reads DTGVSQNPRHKITKRGQNVTFRCDPISEHNRLYWYRQTLGQGPEFLTYFQNEAQLEKSRLLSDRFSAERPKGSFSTLEIQRTEQGDSAMYLCASSLFGGPGTSYEQYFGPGTRLTVT.

The chain links TRBV18 to TRBJ1-4; D might be TRBD1 (6 bases). From germline, CDR1 is KGHSH and CDR2 LQKENI. This CDR3 comprises 15 residues. Trimming removed 5 bases from V and 12 bases from J, with 22 bases in between. The CDR3 nucleotides read TGTGCCAGCTCATTGCCCGGGCAGGGGAATATTGAACTGTTTTTT. Amino acids: CASSLPGQGNIELFF.

This chain connects TRBV10-3 to TRBJ1-2; tentatively, D is TRBD1 (5 bases). Deletions cut 3 bases from V and 4 bases from J, with 21 bases between. From germline, CDR1 is ENHRY and CDR2 SYGVKD. This CDR3 is 17 amino acids long. CDR3 sequence reads: CAISEGVVSPLGYGYTF. The CDR3 DNA is TGTGCCATCAGTGAAGGGGTTGTCAGTCCCCTAGGCTATGGCTACACCTTC.

The rearrangement links TRBV15 to TRBJ1-5; TRBD1 might be the D (5 bases). Germline CDR1 and CDR2: LNHNV and YYDKDF (reference sequence). Trimming left V 1 base short and J 4 bases short, with 35 bases between. The CDR3 loop spans 23 amino acids. The DNA for the CDR3 is TGTGCCACCAGCAGAGGGGGCGGTGCGGTACTCCATCCTGGGGGGAAGGGTAATCAGCCCCAGCATTTT. Its protein is CATSRGGGAVLHPGGKGNQPQHF.

CDR3 region: CASSQDRVYGYTF. CDR3 DNA sequence: TGTGCCAGCAGCCAGGACAGGGTGTATGGCTACACCTTC. The gene calls are TRBV7-3 and TRBJ1-2, with 8 bases lining up with TRBD1. Trimming took 5 bases from V and 5 from J; bases not matched to a gene: 4. Per the germline V gene, CDR1 is SGHTA and CDR2 is FQGTGA. CDR3 length: 13 amino acids.

V gene TRBV6-5 combines with J gene TRBJ2-2; tentative D call: TRBD1 (6 bases). Germline assignment: CDR1 MNHEY and CDR2 SVGAGI. Trimming left V 6 bases short and J 4 bases short, with 12 bases between. The CDR3 contains 14 residues. CDR3 DNA sequence: TGTGCCAGCAGCAGACAGGCCGGCACCGGGGAGCTGTTTTTT. This codes for CASSRQAGTGELFF.

The count of this clone is one. The V call is TRBV5-1, the J call TRBJ1-4; no reliable D call. CDR1 and CDR2 from the germline V gene are SGHRS and YFSETQ. V lost 0 bases and J lost 3, with 9 bases in between. The CDR3 runs 15 residues. The CDR3: CASSLAGSPNEKLFF. Here the CDR3 DNA reads TGCGCCAGCAGCTTGGCGGGGTCTCCTAATGAAAAACTGTTTTTT.

V gene TRBV7-3 combines with J gene TRBJ2-1; 7 positions match TRBD2. CDR3 length: 16 amino acids. Germline values: CDR1 SGHTA, CDR2 FQGTGA. Trimming at V came to 5 bases and at J to 4 bases, leaving 11 bases not matched to a gene. The CDR3 DNA reads as TGTGCCAGCAGCCAGAAAGGGACTACCGGGTACAATGAGCAGTTCTTC. Its protein product is CASSQKGTTGYNEQFF.

CDR3 sequence (DNA): TGTGCCAGCAGCCCAACCTCGGGTGAAAAACTGTTTTTT. It translates to CASSPTSGEKLFF. The V gene is TRBV3-1 (or the pseudogene TRBV3-2), the J gene TRBJ1-4, with no clear D. Trimming left V 4 bases short and J 7 bases short, with 10 bases between. The CDR3 consists of 13 residues. Germline V gene sequence: CDR1 LGHDT, CDR2 YNNKEL (reference sequence).

The gene calls are TRBV2 and TRBJ1-3; D perhaps matches TRBD1 (6 bases). V was pared by 3 bases and J by 1 base, with 10 bases between. Germline assignment: CDR1 SNHLY and CDR2 FYNNEI. The length of the CDR3 is 15 residues. CDR3 protein: CASSDQQGSGNTIYF. The CDR3 bases are TGTGCCAGCAGTGATCAACAGGGATCTGGAAACACCATATATTTT. Drawing the rest from reference TRBV2 and TRBJ1-3, the complete variable domain is EPEVTQTPSHQVTQMGQEVILRCVPISNHLYFYWYRQILGQKVEFLVSFYNNEISEKSEIFDDQFSVERPDGSNFTLKIRSTKLEDSAMYFCASSDQQGSGNTIYFGEGSWLTVV.

The chain couples TRBV3-1 (or the pseudogene TRBV3-2) to TRBJ2-1, with D perhaps TRBD1 (5 bases). CDR3 length: 15 amino acids. The V end lost 4 bases, the J end lost 0 bases, and 10 bases lay between the germline ends. CDR1 LGHDT and CDR2 YNNKEL come from the germline V gene (reference sequence). CDR3 nucleotides: TGTGCCAGCAGCCCCAGACAGAGCTCCTACAATGAGCAGTTCTTC. Translated, it gives CASSPRQSSYNEQFF.

This clone turned up a few times. The chain links TRBV28 to TRBJ1-5; D perhaps matches TRBD1 (5 bases). V was pared by 4 bases and J by 1 base, with 17 bases between. This CDR3 region has 17 residues. The germline CDR1 and CDR2 sequences are MDHEN and SYDVKM. CDR3 DNA sequence: TGTGCCAGCAGTTGGGGCAGGATCGGGCTGAGCAATCAGCCCCAGCATTTT. The encoded protein is CASSWGRIGLSNQPQHF.

The chain is built from TRBV5-4 and TRBJ2-2, with a tentative D call TRBD2 (7 bases). The CDR3 has 16 amino acids. V shed 4 bases and J shed 1 base, with 14 bases lying between them. Germline CDR1 and CDR2: SGHNT and YYREEE (reference sequence). CDR3 protein: CASSGGAQRNTGELFF. The CDR3 nucleotides are TGTGCCAGCAGCGGGGGGGCCCAAAGGAACACCGGGGAGCTGTTTTTT.

This clone was seen once. The chain joins TRBV19 to TRBJ2-7; D is undetermined. CDR3 length equals 16 residues. CDR1 LNHDA and CDR2 SQIVND come from the germline V gene (reference sequence). V was shortened by 8 bases and J by 0 bases, with 20 bases between the two germline ends. This CDR3 reads CASPSESVKSSYEQYF. In DNA form, the CDR3 reads TGTGCCAGTCCCAGCGAGTCGGTCAAGAGCTCCTACGAGCAGTACTTC.

The chain combines TRBV19 with TRBJ2-7; D not certain. Per germline, CDR1 LNHDA and CDR2 SQIVND (reference sequence). Trimming cost V 1 base and J 5 bases, with 12 bases left between them. The CDR3 loop spans 14 amino acids. In nucleotides, the CDR3 is TGTGCCAGTAGTATAGTAGTCTTCGTCAACGAGCAGTACTTC. It encodes CASSIVVFVNEQYF.

The V gene is TRBV5-1, the J gene TRBJ2-3; D may be TRBD2 (5 bases). CDR3 length equals 15 residues. V lost 2 bases and J 0 bases, leaving 10 bases between the germline ends. Germline loops: CDR1 SGHRS, CDR2 YFSETQ. The CDR3 loop reads CASSLSGVSTDTQYF. The CDR3 coding sequence is TGCGCCAGCAGCTTATCCGGGGTTAGCACAGATACGCAGTATTTT.

The chain recombines TRBV6-5 with TRBJ2-3, with D maybe TRBD1 (6 bases). The V and J ends lost 6 bases and 9 bases respectively, with 13 bases between them. This CDR3 is built from 12 residues. Germline V gene data show CDR1 as MNHEY and CDR2 as SVGAGI. The CDR3 is CASSDYQGTQYF. The CDR3 region has the DNA TGTGCCAGCAGCGACTATCAGGGGACGCAGTATTTT.

Written as DNA, the CDR3 is TGTGCCACCAGTGATCCCCAACTAGGGGAGACCCAGTACTTC. Amino acids: CATSDPQLGETQYF. This sequence joins TRBV24-1 and TRBJ2-5; weak D call: TRBD2 (5 bases). Deletions cut 3 bases from V and 5 bases from J, with 12 bases between. Germline CDR1 is KGHDR and CDR2 is SFDVKD. The CDR3 consists of 14 residues.

CDR3 protein: CASSPTNRRQGSPYEQYF. The CDR3 bases are TGTGCCAGCAGCCCAACGAATCGTAGACAGGGCTCTCCCTACGAGCAGTACTTC. This chain joins TRBV11-2 and TRBJ2-7, with 7 nucleotides matching TRBD1. The CDR3 is 18 residues long. The V gene's germline CDR1 is SGHAT and CDR2 FQNNGV. The V gene end was trimmed by 5 bases and the J gene end by 2 bases; junction bases not matched to a gene: 18.

The genes are TRBV2 and TRBJ2-3; the D gene is possibly TRBD2 (5 bases). The CDR3 extends over 13 amino acids. Germline assignment: CDR1 SNHLY and CDR2 FYNNEI. Trimming cost V 6 bases and J 3 bases, with 10 bases left between them. The CDR3 DNA is TGTGCCAGCAGCGGGGAAGGGACAGATACGCAGTATTTT. It specifies CASSGEGTDTQYF. Full variable domain (remainder filled in from reference TRBV2 and TRBJ2-3): EPEVTQTPSHQVTQMGQEVILRCVPISNHLYFYWYRQILGQKVEFLVSFYNNEISEKSEIFDDQFSVERPDGSNFTLKIRSTKLEDSAMYFCASSGEGTDTQYFGPGTRLTVL.

The chain carries TRBV29-1 and TRBJ2-1; 7 bases are shared with TRBD1. Trimming removed 8 bases from V and 5 bases from J; junction bases left unmatched: 12. Germline V lookup: CDR1 SQVTM, CDR2 ANQGSEA. CDR3 length: 14 amino acids. CDR3 nucleotide sequence: TGCAGCAGCCTAGGGACAGCCAAGGACAATGAGCAGTTCTTC. Protein sequence: CSSLGTAKDNEQFF.

The CDR3 nucleotides read TGTGCCAGCAGCACGAGACAGGGGGACTATGGCTACACCTTC. It specifies CASSTRQGDYGYTF. The rearrangement uses TRBV7-2 and TRBJ1-2; 9 bases are shared with TRBD1. Germline trimming cut 5 bases from V and 3 bases from J; bases unmatched to any gene: 4. Germline V lookup: CDR1 SGHTA, CDR2 FQGNSA. The CDR3 spans 14 residues.

V gene TRBV10-1 combines with J gene TRBJ2-1; TRBD2 is a possible D gene (6 bases). This CDR3 comprises 16 residues. The germline CDR1 and CDR2 sequences are WNHNN and SYGVQD (reference sequence). The ends were cut back, 6 bases at V and 0 bases at J, with 15 bases in the middle. CDR3 sequence: CASSDTGGNSYNEQFF. The CDR3 nucleotides are TGCGCCAGCAGCGATACGGGCGGGAACTCCTACAATGAGCAGTTCTTC.

This clone was detected only a few times. The V and J genes are TRBV6-1 and TRBJ2-5; tentative D call: TRBD2 (5 bases). The length of the CDR3 is 13 residues. CDR1 MNHNS and CDR2 SASEGT come from the germline V gene. V was clipped by 1 base and J by 6 bases, with 9 bases between them. In nucleotides, the CDR3 is TGTGCCAGCAGTGAAGATTACGGGAAGACCCAGTACTTC. Translation gives CASSEDYGKTQYF.

CDR3 in amino acids: CASSLRPGNRATGYTF. CDR3 in DNA: TGTGCCAGCAGCTTGCGACCGGGAAACAGGGCGACTGGCTACACCTTC. This sequence joins TRBV7-2 and TRBJ1-2; weak D call: TRBD1 (6 bases). V was clipped by 3 bases and J by 7 bases, with 21 bases between them. The CDR3 consists of 16 residues. Germline CDR1 and CDR2: SGHTA and FQGNSA. The variable domain in full, completed from reference TRBV7-2 and TRBJ1-2, reads GAGVSQSPSNKVTEKGKDVELRCDPISGHTALYWYRQSLGQGLEFLIYFQGNSAPDKSGLPSDRFSAERTGGSVSTLTIQRTQQEDSAVYLCASSLRPGNRATGYTFGSGTRLTVV.

This clone was observed a handful of times. V usage is TRBV18 and J usage is TRBJ1-3, with TRBD1 matching over 10 bases. CDR1 and CDR2 (germline): KGHSH, LQKENI. V was clipped by 3 bases and J by 9 bases; unmatched bases: 8. The CDR3 length is 15 residues. The CDR3 here is CASSPGQGDRGTIYF. Written as DNA, the CDR3 is TGTGCCAGCTCACCCGGACAGGGGGACCGGGGCACCATATATTTT.

The V gene is TRBV28, the J gene TRBJ1-5, with no clear D. Germline loops: CDR1 MDHEN, CDR2 SYDVKM. The CDR3 runs to 12 residues. The V end was cut by 8 bases, the J end by 7 bases, with 12 bases between. The CDR3 region is CASHSGEQPQHF. CDR3 coding DNA: TGTGCCAGCCACTCCGGGGAACAGCCCCAGCATTTT.